Shown below are 3 T cell receptor beta chains from a single sample sequenced in a study of T-cell memory formation after mild COVID-19. TCRdb independently ran MiXCR on the 5' RACE reads; one entry per CDR3 protein. The sample records 350,000 to 450,000 distinct CDR3 sequences, 13% to 15% being singletons. Sequencing used PBMCs or a T cell subset sorted from them (not recorded which). These receptors came from a man younger than 35 who had mild COVID-19 (a few samples of this study predate the infection). Cell type and time point are not known.

In this sample, this clonotype turned up many times. This chain joins TRBV12-3 or TRBV12-4 and TRBJ2-7, with 7 bases identical to TRBD1. Losses at the gene ends were 6 bases for V and 3 bases for J; bases not matched to a gene: 17. This CDR3 has 17 residues. In DNA, the CDR3 is TGTGCCAGCAGGCCTAACCGACAGGGTGTAGGGGACTACGAGCAGTACTTC. It yields the protein CASRPNRQGVGDYEQYF.

V usage is TRBV4-1 and J usage is TRBJ1-6; 7 positions match TRBD1. CDR3 size: 14 residues. Germline assignment: CDR1 MGHRA and CDR2 YSYEKL. With 5 bases clipped from V and 13 bases from J, the junction kept 11 bases outside the gene matches. The DNA of the CDR3 is TGCGCCAGCAGCGCCGGGACAGTTTTTAACCCCCTCCACTTT. It encodes CASSAGTVFNPLHF.

This clonotype was detected only a few times. V is TRBV4-1 and J is TRBJ2-7; D is unclear. Trimming removed 2 bases at V and 2 bases at J, with 13 bases between. CDR1 and CDR2 from the germline V gene are MGHRA and YSYEKL. This CDR3 comprises 15 residues. The CDR3, as DNA: TGCGCCAGCAGCCAACCGACCACCCGTCCCTACGAGCAGTACTTC. This codes for CASSQPTTRPYEQYF.